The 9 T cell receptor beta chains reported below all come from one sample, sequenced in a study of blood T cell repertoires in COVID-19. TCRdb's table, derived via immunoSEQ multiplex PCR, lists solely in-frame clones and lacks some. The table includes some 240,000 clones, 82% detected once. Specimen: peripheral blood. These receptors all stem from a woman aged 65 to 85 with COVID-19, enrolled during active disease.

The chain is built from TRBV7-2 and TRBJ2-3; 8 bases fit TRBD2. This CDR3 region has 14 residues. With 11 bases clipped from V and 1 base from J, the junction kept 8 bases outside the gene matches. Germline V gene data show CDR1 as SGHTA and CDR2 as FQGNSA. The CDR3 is CAGAGETGTDTQYF. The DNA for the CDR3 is TGTGCCGGAGCGGGAGAAACTGGCACAGATACGCAGTATTTT.

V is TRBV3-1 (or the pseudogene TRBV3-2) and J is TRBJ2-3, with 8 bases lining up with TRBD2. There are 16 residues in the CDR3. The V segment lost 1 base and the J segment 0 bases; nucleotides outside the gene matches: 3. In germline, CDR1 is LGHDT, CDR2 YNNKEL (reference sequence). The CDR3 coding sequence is TGTGCCAGCAGCCAAGGTTCTAGCGGGAGCACAGATACGCAGTATTTT. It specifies CASSQGSSGSTDTQYF.

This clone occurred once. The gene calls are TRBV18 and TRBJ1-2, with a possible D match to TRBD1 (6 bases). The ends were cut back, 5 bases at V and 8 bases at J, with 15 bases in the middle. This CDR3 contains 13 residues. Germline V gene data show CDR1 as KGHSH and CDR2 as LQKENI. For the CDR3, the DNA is TGTGCCAGCTCAGCGACAGGCCCCTGGGGCTACACCTTC. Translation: CASSATGPWGYTF.

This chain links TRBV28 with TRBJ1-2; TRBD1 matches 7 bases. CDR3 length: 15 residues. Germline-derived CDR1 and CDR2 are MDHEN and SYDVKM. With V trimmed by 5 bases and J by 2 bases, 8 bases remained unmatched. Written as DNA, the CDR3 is TGTGCCAGCAGTCGGCCTGGGACAGCGAACTATGGCTACACCTTC. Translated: CASSRPGTANYGYTF.

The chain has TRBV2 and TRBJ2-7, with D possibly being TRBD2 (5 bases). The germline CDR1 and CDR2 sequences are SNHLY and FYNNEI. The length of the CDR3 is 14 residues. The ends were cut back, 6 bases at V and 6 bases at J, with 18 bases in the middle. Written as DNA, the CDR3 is TGTGCCAGCAGCTCGGACTCCTCCCCCACCGAGCAGTACTTC. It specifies CASSSDSSPTEQYF.

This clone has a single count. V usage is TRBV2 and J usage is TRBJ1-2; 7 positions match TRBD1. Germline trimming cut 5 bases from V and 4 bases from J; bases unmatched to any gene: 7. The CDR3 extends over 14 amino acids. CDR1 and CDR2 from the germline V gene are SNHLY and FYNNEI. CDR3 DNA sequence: TGTGCCAGCAGTCTAGACGGGGACAGCTATGGCTACACCTTC. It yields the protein CASSLDGDSYGYTF.

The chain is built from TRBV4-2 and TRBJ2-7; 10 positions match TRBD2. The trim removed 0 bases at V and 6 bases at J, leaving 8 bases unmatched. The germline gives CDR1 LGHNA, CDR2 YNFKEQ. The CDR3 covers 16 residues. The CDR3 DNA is TGTGCCAGCAGCCAAGAGCTAGCGGGAGAGAGGAGCGAGCAGTACTTC. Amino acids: CASSQELAGERSEQYF.

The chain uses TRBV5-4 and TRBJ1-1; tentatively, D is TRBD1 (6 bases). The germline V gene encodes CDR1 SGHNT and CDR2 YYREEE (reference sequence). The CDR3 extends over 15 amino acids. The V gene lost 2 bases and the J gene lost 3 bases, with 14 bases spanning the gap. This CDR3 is CASSFAGAPHTEAFF. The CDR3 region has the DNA TGTGCCAGCAGCTTCGCAGGGGCGCCGCACACTGAAGCTTTCTTT.

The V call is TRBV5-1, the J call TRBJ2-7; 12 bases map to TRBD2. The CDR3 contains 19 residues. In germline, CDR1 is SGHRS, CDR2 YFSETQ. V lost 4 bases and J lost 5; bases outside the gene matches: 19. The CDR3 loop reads CASSLHWTGGTSGQDEQYF. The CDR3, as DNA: TGCGCCAGCAGCCTACACTGGACAGGGGGGACTAGCGGGCAAGACGAGCAGTACTTC.